This T cell receptor beta chain is drawn from a study of T cell responses to AZD1222 COVID-19 vaccine (dated by TCRdb to the early 2020s). For context, the study as a whole: A total of more than 230 trial participants underwent TCR sequencing, of whom 200 to 220 received two doses of AZD1222 and about 26 received two doses of the MenACWY control vaccine. Trial participants were enrolled by age into 18-55, 56-69 and 70-plus year subgroups, with roughly 160, 29 and 62 TCR-sequenced participants respectively.

Taken from cysteine to phenylalanine, the CDR3 has 16 residues. Only the CDR3 DNA is retained, 48 bases long and in frame from the first base. General study outcomes and caveats: The whole spike protein was spanned by vaccine-associated CD4 TCRs, and dominant responses were seen in regions 160-218 and 743-854. Most participants were white British and females outnumbered males, and the authors suggested that clonal diversity may have been underestimated. Because no samples from the day 14 peak response were available, repertoires could be characterized only after the peak T cell response. Conclusions about previously exposed vaccinees were limited because only 5 or 6 AZD1222 recipients were SARS-CoV-2 seropositive at baseline. Spike-specific TCR breadth and depth rose significantly after two AZD1222 doses compared with day 0 and with MenACWY recipients. The 56-69-year group was small, and its depth increase did not reach significance, likely because of low power. Epitopes outside the regions mutated in the B.1.351 and B.1.1.7 variants were reportedly recognized by nearly half of the unique spike-specific TCRs.

The CDR3 regions of human TCRbeta chains were subjected to immunosequencing. As for how the authors treated the data: Repertoire TCRs were checked for matches against a reference library of SARS-CoV-2-specific TCRs that had been generated using the MIRA antigen-specificity platform. Breadth was defined as the fraction of unique TCRs that were SARS-CoV-2-associated. Depth was defined as the fraction of total T cells that were SARS-CoV-2-associated. Using the MIRA data, every spike-specific TCR was mapped to the spike region that the TCR reacted to and assigned to either a CD4 or a CD8 class. Log10-transformed breadth and depth values were compared by one-way ANOVA with Sidak's multiple comparisons tests. TCRdb took over this immuneACCESS table, retaining in-frame rearrangements with V and J assigned. Such tables are incomplete; in checked studies, under half of the missing clones stem from an unresolved V gene, and the remainder is unexplained. Clone size and the V and J calls come from that table; the DNA yielded D and trimming. The sample contains about 130,000 clones, 80% to 90% of them found a single time. Of the sample, 9.5% is held by the ten largest clones.

Reading the label with the study, this specimen's time point is: about 28 days (+/-7) after the second vaccine dose. AZD1222 recipients whose second dose came at about 4 weeks and those whose second dose came at about 12 weeks were combined into one group, since spike-specific TCR depth and breadth did not differ between the two schedules. The vaccinee samples were drawn from two UK trials, COV001 and COV002, one of which was a single-blind randomized controlled phase 2/3 trial testing AZD1222 (ChAdOx1 nCoV-19) in healthy adults. For TCRbeta chain sequencing, PBMC samples from trial participants were taken at day 0 and at day 28 after the second dose. As concerns this clone: Its antigen remains undetermined. Base qualities are not at hand, and no much larger clone is one base apart.

The chain links TRBV7-5 with TRBJ1-5. TRBV7-5 is listed as a pseudogene. The clonotype originates from an adult who received the AZD1222 COVID-19 vaccine. The specimen comprised peripheral blood, sampled 28 days after the second AZD1222 dose. For the CDR3, the sequence is CARSLSPEGRNQPQHF. DNA sequence: TGTGCCAGAAGCTTAAGCCCGGAAGGGCGCAATCAGCCCCAGCATTTT.